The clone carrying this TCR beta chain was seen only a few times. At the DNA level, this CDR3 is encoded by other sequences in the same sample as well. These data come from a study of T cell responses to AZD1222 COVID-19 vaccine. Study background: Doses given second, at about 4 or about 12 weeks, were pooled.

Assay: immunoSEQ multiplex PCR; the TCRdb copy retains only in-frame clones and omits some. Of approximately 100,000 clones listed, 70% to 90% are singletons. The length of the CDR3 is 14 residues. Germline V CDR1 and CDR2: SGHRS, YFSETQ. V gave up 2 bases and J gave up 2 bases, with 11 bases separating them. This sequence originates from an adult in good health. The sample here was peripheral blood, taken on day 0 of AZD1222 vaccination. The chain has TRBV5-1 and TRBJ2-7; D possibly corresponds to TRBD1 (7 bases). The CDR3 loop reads CASSFSGGPYEQYF. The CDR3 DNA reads TGCGCCAGCAGCTTTTCAGGGGGGCCCTACGAGCAGTACTTC.